The 13 T cell receptor beta chains listed next were all sequenced from one sample in a study of monozygotic twins with inflammatory bowel disease. From the 5' RACE reads, TCRdb lists one entry per CDR3 protein and no DNA. Across roughly 320,000 distinct CDR3 sequences, the top ten clones capture over 5% of the sample. Sequenced material: blood. These receptors were taken from a human donor with ulcerative colitis or Crohn's disease, or a healthy co-twin of an affected twin (not recorded which).

CDR3 sequence: CASSYRAEAVYEQYF. V is TRBV5-1 and J is TRBJ2-7; TCRdb selects TRBD2, and the lack of DNA leaves this call unchecked. The CDR3 spans 15 residues. Per germline, CDR1 SGHRS and CDR2 YFSETQ.

The J gene is TRBJ1-5, the V gene TRBV7-8. The CDR3 is 13 residues long. Germline V gives CDR1 SGHVS, CDR2 FQNEAQ. The CDR3 is CASSGGGTEPQHF.

The J gene is TRBJ1-2, the V gene TRBV5-5. Germline assignment: CDR1 SGHKS and CDR2 YYEKEE (reference sequence). This CDR3 region has 16 residues. CDR3 in amino acids: CASSLAKGGSQYGYTF.

The chain employs TRBV10-3 and TRBJ2-1; the D call from TCRdb, TRBD1, cannot be confirmed without DNA. This CDR3 has 15 amino acids. The germline V gene encodes CDR1 ENHRY and CDR2 SYGVKD. Here the CDR3 reads CAISVRDLSYNEQFF.

This rearrangement joins TRBV6-2 or TRBV6-3 to TRBJ2-1; TCRdb's D gene call, TRBD2, goes unchecked for lack of DNA. Germline V CDR1 and CDR2: MNHEY, SVGEGT. The CDR3 loop spans 16 amino acids. The CDR3: CASSYGYGRVNYEQFF.

The rearrangement links TRBV5-1 to TRBJ2-1; TCRdb designates TRBD2, a call that cannot be tested without DNA. Germline loops: CDR1 SGHRS, CDR2 YFSETQ. The CDR3 loop spans 15 amino acids. The CDR3 sequence is CASSLAPGALDEQFF.

The chain recombines TRBV5-1 with TRBJ1-6. Germline CDR1 reads SGHRS; CDR2 reads YFSETQ. The CDR3 is 15 residues long. This CDR3 is CASSSGSLYNSPLHF.

V and J are TRBV2 and TRBJ2-2. The CDR3 loop spans 14 amino acids. Germline CDR1 SNHLY, CDR2 FYNNEI. The CDR3 is CASMGTTNTGELFF.

J is TRBJ1-5 and V is TRBV12-3 or TRBV12-4; no DNA is available, so the TRBD1 call from TCRdb remains unchecked. There are 17 residues in the CDR3. CDR3 amino acids: CASSFSGTGIRNQPQHF.

V usage is TRBV7-2 and J usage is TRBJ1-1; TCRdb selects TRBD1, and the lack of DNA leaves this call unchecked. The CDR3 has 15 residues. The germline gives CDR1 SGHTA, CDR2 FQGNSA. This CDR3 is CASSFSTTGNTEAFF.

The chain uses TRBV7-2 and TRBJ2-4; TCRdb outputs TRBD1, but without DNA this stays unchecked. This CDR3 has 16 amino acids. In germline, CDR1 is SGHTA, CDR2 FQGNSA. The chain's CDR3 is CASSSTRGLAKNIQYF.

This chain connects TRBV7-9 to TRBJ2-7; the D call from TCRdb, TRBD1, cannot be confirmed without DNA. The germline gives CDR1 SEHNR, CDR2 FQNEAQ (reference sequence). The CDR3 has 13 amino acids. CDR3 sequence reads: CAIPGQGLYEQYF.

The rearrangement joins TRBV28 to TRBJ2-7; with no DNA, the TCRdb D assignment of TRBD2 cannot be verified. The CDR3 covers 15 residues. CDR1 MDHEN and CDR2 SYDVKM come from the germline V gene. CDR3 amino acids: CASGLLASGGSEQYF.